These 11 T cell receptor beta chains originate from one sample sequenced in a study of shared clonotypes between healthy human individuals. Sequencing used immunoSEQ multiplex PCR; TCRdb keeps in-frame clones, though not all of them. The table has approximately 2.3 million clones, approximately 95% seen once; the top ten hold 0.39%. The material sequenced was naive CD4+ T cells from PBMCs. This sample's subset: CD45RA+ positively selected. These TCRs come from a man younger than 35 in good health. Some clones in this sample may be carry-over from other donors' samples.

V usage is TRBV5-1 and J usage is TRBJ1-1; possible D gene TRBD1, 5 bases. Between the trimmed V and J ends, which lost 3 bases and 0 bases, there was a span of 12 bases. This CDR3 region has 15 residues. Germline V gene lookup returns CDR1 SGHRS and CDR2 YFSETQ. The chain's CDR3 is CASSSTGGLNTEAFF. The CDR3 DNA reads TGCGCCAGCAGCTCCACGGGGGGACTGAACACTGAAGCTTTCTTT.

The DNA for the CDR3 is TGTGCCAGCAGCGCGTGGGTTGGTAGTGAGACCCAGTACTTC. The encoded protein is CASSAWVGSETQYF. The V call is TRBV5-5, the J call TRBJ2-5; D unclear. This CDR3 is built from 14 residues. Germline CDR1 and CDR2: SGHKS and YYEKEE (reference sequence). The V end was cut by 4 bases, the J end by 5 bases, with 15 bases between.

This clone was observed once. The sample contains more than one DNA sequence encoding this CDR3. The chain recombines TRBV5-1 with TRBJ2-3; no clear D. The CDR3 runs 12 residues. Germline CDR1 reads SGHRS; CDR2 reads YFSETQ. V dropped 1 base and J dropped 4 bases, with 4 bases sitting between them. The CDR3 region is CASSLPPDTQYF. As DNA, the CDR3 is TGCGCCAGCAGCTTGCCGCCAGATACGCAGTATTTT.

V usage is TRBV5-6 and J usage is TRBJ2-7; D possibly corresponds to TRBD2 (6 bases). V lost 4 bases and J lost 5, with 19 bases in between. Germline V lookup: CDR1 SGHDT, CDR2 YYEEEE. The CDR3 sequence is 15 residues long. Here the CDR3 reads CASSPTGQGGHEQYF. CDR3 DNA sequence: TGTGCCAGCAGCCCCACCGGGCAGGGAGGCCACGAGCAGTACTTC.

The chain is built from TRBV19 and TRBJ1-3; a weak D match, TRBD1 (5 bases). V was pared by 5 bases and J by 0 bases, with 11 bases between. Germline V gene lookup returns CDR1 LNHDA and CDR2 SQIVND (reference sequence). The CDR3 loop spans 15 amino acids. Written as DNA, the CDR3 is TGTGCCAGTAGTTCGACAGTAAGCTCTGGAAACACCATATATTTT. Translated: CASSSTVSSGNTIYF.

The chain uses TRBV6-5 and TRBJ2-1, with D unclear. CDR3 length: 14 residues. V dropped 2 bases and J dropped 7 bases, with 12 bases sitting between them. The germline V gene has CDR1 MNHEY and CDR2 SVGAGI. The CDR3 loop is CASSYLGIGNEQFF. CDR3 bases: TGTGCCAGCAGTTACCTCGGAATCGGGAATGAGCAGTTCTTC.

V and J are TRBV19 and TRBJ2-2, with TRBD1 matching 7 bases. The CDR3 totals 15 residues. The junction had 8 bases not matched to a gene; V was cut back by 9 bases and J by 1 base. The V gene's germline CDR1 is LNHDA and CDR2 SQIVND (reference sequence). The CDR3 bases are TGTGCCAGCTGTACCGGGACAGAGAACACCGGGGAGCTGTTTTTT. This encodes CASCTGTENTGELFF.

Points on this clone: Different DNA sequences within this sample yield the same CDR3. The gene calls are TRBV7-9 and TRBJ2-7, with unresolved D. CDR1 is SEHNR, CDR2 FQNEAQ, per germline (reference sequence). Trimming left V 5 bases short and J 3 bases short, with 14 bases between. The CDR3 covers 14 residues. In nucleotides, the CDR3 is TGTGCCAGCAGCCCAGGCACAGAGAGCTACGAGCAGTACTTC. It specifies CASSPGTESYEQYF.

This clone was seen a few times. V and J are TRBV6-1 and TRBJ1-1, with D possibly matching TRBD1 (5 bases). The V gene's germline CDR1 is MNHNS and CDR2 SASEGT. The V end lost 7 bases, the J end lost 1 base, and 10 bases lay between the germline ends. This CDR3 comprises 13 residues. The CDR3 spells CASTARENTEAFF. The CDR3 region has the DNA TGTGCCAGCACCGCCAGGGAGAACACTGAAGCTTTCTTT.

V gene TRBV28 combines with J gene TRBJ1-3; 11 positions agree with TRBD1. The CDR3 has 17 residues. CDR1 and CDR2 (germline): MDHEN, SYDVKM. J lost 2 bases, V lost 7 bases, and 10 bases had no gene match. CDR3 amino acids: CASIPAGQGAPGNTIYF. The CDR3 DNA sequence: TGTGCCAGCATCCCTGCCGGACAGGGGGCACCTGGAAACACCATATATTTT.

This clone was recorded once. This chain connects TRBV5-6 to TRBJ2-5; possibly TRBD1 for D (6 bases). Germline CDR1 is SGHDT and CDR2 is YYEEEE. The V end was cut by 0 bases, the J end by 5 bases, with 14 bases between. This CDR3 contains 15 residues. The CDR3: CASSLVLGGGETQYF. CDR3 coding DNA: TGTGCCAGCAGCTTGGTCTTAGGGGGTGGGGAGACCCAGTACTTC.